These 13 T cell receptor beta chains originate from one sample sequenced in a study of T cells after yellow fever vaccination (dated by TCRdb to between 2019 and 2020). Libraries were constructed by 5' RACE. The sequencer was an Illumina HiSeq 2500. TCRdb applied fastp at Q25 and MiXCR to the public reads, then kept only in-frame beta chains. Rows with a matching CDR3 protein are joined into one entry that keeps the most common DNA and genes. This sample comprises a few hundred thousand distinct CDR3 sequences, about a sixth of them detected only once. The top ten clonotypes cover about 18% of the sample. This specimen's treatment or condition label, per the study, means: live attenuated yellow fever vaccine strain. The source was PBMCs, collected 4 to 6 days after the first yellow fever vaccination. These receptors were taken from a man aged 18 to 30 who received the YFV17D yellow fever vaccine.

V usage is TRBV2 and J usage is TRBJ2-5; D not certain. Germline values: CDR1 SNHLY, CDR2 FYNNEI. The V and J ends lost 6 bases and 0 bases respectively, with 8 bases between them. The CDR3 has 13 amino acids. The CDR3 reads CASRDGYQETQYF. CDR3 nucleotides: TGTGCCAGCAGGGACGGCTACCAAGAGACCCAGTACTTC.

The V and J genes are TRBV6-5 and TRBJ2-1; D is possibly TRBD2 (6 bases). V shed 5 bases and J shed 9 bases, with 8 bases lying between them. Germline V gene lookup returns CDR1 MNHEY and CDR2 SVGAGI. CDR3 size: 11 residues. The CDR3 nucleotides read TGTGCCAGCAGTACTAGCCGTGAGCAGTTCTTC. Its translation is CASSTSREQFF.

The table lists this clonotype with a few counts. The chain carries TRBV6-5 and TRBJ2-7, with D possibly TRBD1 on 7 matching bases. V dropped 6 bases and J dropped 2 bases, with 14 bases sitting between them. CDR3 length equals 14 residues. Germline loops: CDR1 MNHEY, CDR2 SVGAGI. CDR3 residues: CASSAGRGAYEQYF. As DNA, the CDR3 is TGTGCCAGCAGCGCCGGCAGGGGGGCCTACGAGCAGTACTTC.

This clonotype was seen many times. The chain carries TRBV5-1 and TRBJ2-7, with a tentative D call TRBD1 (6 bases). This CDR3 has 14 residues. Germline CDR1 and CDR2: SGHRS and YFSETQ. With 5 bases removed from V and 6 bases from J, the gap between germline ends came to 18 bases. CDR3 nucleotide sequence: TGCGCCAGCAGATCGGAGCAGGGGTTCTTCGAGCAGTACTTC. It is translated as CASRSEQGFFEQYF.

This clonotype was seen only a few times. This chain links TRBV29-1 with TRBJ2-1; D might be TRBD2 (5 bases). This CDR3 is built from 12 residues. Germline lookup yields CDR1 SQVTM and CDR2 ANQGSEA. Trimming cost V 8 bases and J 3 bases, with 11 bases left between them. The CDR3 region has the DNA TGCAGCCGGGGAGAAAGCTACAATGAGCAGTTCTTC. Protein product: CSRGESYNEQFF.

This clonotype has a count of ten or more. The chain has TRBV11-2 and TRBJ1-3; D uncertain. The CDR3 has 17 residues. V shed 4 bases and J shed 0 bases, with 16 bases lying between them. Germline V gene data show CDR1 as SGHAT and CDR2 as FQNNGV. The CDR3 bases are TGTGCCAGCAGCTCCCGCTGGGCGGGCAGCTCTGGAAACACCATATATTTT. Protein: CASSSRWAGSSGNTIYF.

This CDR3 reads CASSPGTGLTYEQYF. DNA of the CDR3: TGTGCCAGCAGCCCTGGGACAGGGTTAACCTACGAGCAGTACTTC. The chain couples TRBV13 to TRBJ2-7; 9 positions match TRBD1. In germline, CDR1 is PRHDT, CDR2 FYEKMQ (reference sequence). This CDR3 region has 15 residues. J lost 2 bases, V lost 5 bases, and 7 bases had no gene match.

This sequence joins TRBV20-1 and TRBJ2-2; D perhaps matches TRBD2 (6 bases). This CDR3 region has 13 residues. CDR1 is DFQATT, CDR2 SNEGSKA, per germline (reference sequence). Trimming took off 3 bases at V and 7 bases at J, with 12 bases between the two ends. CDR3 residues: CSASSGRIGELFF. For the CDR3, the DNA is TGCAGTGCTAGCAGCGGGCGCATCGGGGAGCTGTTTTTT.

This clonotype occurred a few times. The chain has TRBV7-2 and TRBJ2-7; D gene uncertain. Germline assignment: CDR1 SGHTA and CDR2 FQGNSA. This CDR3 has 14 residues. Trimming took 4 bases from V and 4 from J, leaving 14 bases between them. The CDR3 protein is CASSYRPGNYEQYV. CDR3 nucleotide sequence: TGTGCCAGCAGCTATCGACCGGGTAATTACGAGCAGTACGTC.

The genes are TRBV12-3 or TRBV12-4 and TRBJ1-5, with D tentatively TRBD1 (6 bases). The CDR3 extends over 13 amino acids. The germline V and J ends were trimmed by 8 bases and 5 bases, with 13 bases remaining between them. CDR3 residues: CASGRGVDQPQHF. The CDR3 coding sequence is TGTGCCAGCGGCAGGGGAGTCGATCAGCCCCAGCATTTT.

This chain links TRBV12-3 or TRBV12-4 with TRBJ1-2; TRBD1 aligns across 8 bases. This CDR3 contains 15 residues. V was clipped by 3 bases and J by 4 bases; unmatched bases: 7. The CDR3: CASSFRTGRSYGYTF. CDR3 bases: TGTGCCAGCAGTTTTAGGACAGGGAGATCCTATGGCTACACCTTC.

This sequence joins TRBV28 and TRBJ2-5; TRBD1 might be the D (6 bases). This CDR3 spans 18 amino acids. V dropped 0 bases and J dropped 0 bases, with 17 bases sitting between them. Germline values: CDR1 MDHEN, CDR2 SYDVKM. The CDR3 region has the DNA TGTGCCAGCAGTTTATGGGTCGTGGGCCAGGGGAACCAAGAGACCCAGTACTTC. As protein: CASSLWVVGQGNQETQYF.

This clonotype was counted a few times. The chain combines TRBV7-6 with TRBJ2-7; D may match TRBD1 or TRBD2 (5 bases each). The germline gives CDR1 SGHVS, CDR2 FNYEAQ. The CDR3 sequence is 15 residues long. V was pared by 4 bases and J by 5 bases, with 18 bases between. The CDR3 reads CASSYGRDPSNEQYF. CDR3 bases: TGTGCCAGCAGCTACGGTAGGGACCCCAGTAACGAGCAGTACTTC.